This T cell receptor (beta chain) appears in the sequencing data of a study of blood T cell repertoires in COVID-19. Trimming left V 4 bases short and J 7 bases short, with 17 bases between. From germline, CDR1 is ENHRY and CDR2 SYGVKD. The CDR3 is 15 amino acids. Original analysis: Reference gene primer amplification in the assay estimated nucleated cell counts. Measured with immunoSEQ multiplex PCR; TCRdb has only the in-frame clones, and not every one. The V and J calls and clone size come from that table; D and trimming were worked out from the DNA. Of tens of thousands of clones listed, less than 95% are singletons.

The material sequenced was peripheral blood. The chain recombines TRBV10-3 with TRBJ2-1, with TRBD2 as a possible D gene (6 bases). This receptor was identified in a man aged 50 or older with COVID-19, enrolled during active disease. CDR3 sequence reads: CAISGSGEASNEQFF. CDR3 DNA: TGTGCCATCAGTGGATCGGGAGAGGCTTCAAATGAGCAGTTCTTC.